The source of this T cell receptor (beta chain) is a study of T cell repertoires in cytomegalovirus infection. Study background: Use of recently identified HLA-C-restricted and well-studied HLA-B-restricted CMV epitopes was part of the study. Public TCR beta signature analysis indicated the presence of both CMV infection and matching HLA type. Findings of the study overall: Carriage of CMV together with the relevant HLA was identifiable through cumulative public TCR beta family frequency. CMV-specific HLA-C-restricted TCR beta clonotypes dominated the ex vivo response.

Trimming left V 0 bases short and J 0 bases short, with 12 bases between. CDR3 size: 17 residues. Germline loops: CDR1 SEHNR, CDR2 FQNEAQ (reference sequence). For this clonotype: Its antigen is undetermined.

TCRdb reprocessed the reads with MiXCR, giving one entry per CDR3 protein. The profile shows 370,000 or so distinct CDR3 sequences, roughly 34% of them singletons. The sample in question was cultured PBMCs, obtained from culture after CMV antigen stimulation. This TCR derives from a human donor in good health (CMV status not recorded). Some clones in this sample may be carry-over from other donors' samples. This chain joins TRBV7-9 and TRBJ2-4; possibly TRBD2 for D (5 bases). CDR3 amino acids: CASSLARRGIAKNIQYF. The CDR3 nucleotides are TGTGCCAGCAGCTTAGCGCGTAGAGGGATAGCCAAAAACATTCAGTACTTC.